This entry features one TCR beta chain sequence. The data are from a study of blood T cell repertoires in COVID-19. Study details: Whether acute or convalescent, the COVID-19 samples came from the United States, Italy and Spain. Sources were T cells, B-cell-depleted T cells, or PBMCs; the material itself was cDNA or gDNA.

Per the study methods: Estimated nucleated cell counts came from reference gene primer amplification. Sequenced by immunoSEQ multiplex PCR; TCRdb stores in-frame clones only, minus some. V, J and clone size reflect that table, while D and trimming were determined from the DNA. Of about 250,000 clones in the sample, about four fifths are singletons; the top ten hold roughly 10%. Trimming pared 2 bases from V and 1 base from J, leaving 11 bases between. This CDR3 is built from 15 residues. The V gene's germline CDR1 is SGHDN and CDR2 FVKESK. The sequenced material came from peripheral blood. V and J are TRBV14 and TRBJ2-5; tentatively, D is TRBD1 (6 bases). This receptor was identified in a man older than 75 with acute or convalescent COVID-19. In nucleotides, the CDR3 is TGTGCCAGCAGCCAATCCGGACAGTTCCAAGAGACCCAGTACTTC. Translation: CASSQSGQFQETQYF. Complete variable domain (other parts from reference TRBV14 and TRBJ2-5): EAGVTQFPSHSVIEKGQTVTLRCDPISGHDNLYWYRRVMGKEIKFLLHFVKESKQDESGMPNNRFLAERTGGTYSTLKVQPAELEDSGVYFCASSQSGQFQETQYFGPGTRLLVL.